The clone carrying this T cell receptor beta chain was observed a single time. Its antigen is unknown. The CDR3 is 18 residues long. The repertoire was sequenced with immunoSEQ multiplex PCR; TCRdb's copy has only in-frame clones and lacks some. The sample shows about 4,700 clones, around 66% of them seen only once. This specimen comes from a study of CD8 T cell repertoires and HIV-1 epitope variants. Study summary: Separate wells received one of Twenty-five Gag or Nef variant peptides. The baseline condition was 1M T cells left uncultured.

The chain joins TRBV21-1 to TRBJ1-5; the listed D gene, TRBD1, was not tested against the DNA. TRBV21-1 is classified as a pseudogene. Sequencing used cultured CD8+ T cells derived from PBMCs. The receptor was isolated from a male donor with HIV. CDR3 protein: CASSGKTQGINSNQPQHF. In DNA, the CDR3 is TGTGCCAGCAGCGGTAAGACGCAGGGGATTAATAGCAATCAGCCCCAGCATTTT.